These T cell receptor beta chains were read from a single sample in a study of cytomegalovirus exposure and HLA in healthy donors. The assay was immunoSEQ multiplex PCR, and TCRdb's table has in-frame clones only and misses some. The sample records roughly 130,000 clones, around four fifths being singletons. Sample: PBMCs. These receptors were obtained from a woman aged 40 to 55 in good health and CMV-seropositive. CDR3s include the opening cysteine and the closing phenylalanine or tryptophan. Fields, in order: clone size, J gene, D gene, V gene, CDR3 DNA, CDR3 protein. D genes are given only for firm matches. Size values are once, few and many counts, or a class for expanded clones, and some rows have none.

-,TRBJ1-6,TRBD1,TRBV6-5,TGTGCCAGCAGGGGGGACAGCTCAAATTCACCCCTCCACTTT,CASRGDSSNSPLHF
-,TRBJ1-2,-,TRBV11-2,TGTGCCAGCAGCTTAGCAGGCAACTACTATGGCTACACCTTC,CASSLAGNYYGYTF
-,TRBJ2-2,-,TRBV9,TGTGCCAGCAGCACCAGGGCTACTAACACCGGGGAGCTGTTTTTT,CASSTRATNTGELFF
-,TRBJ1-1,TRBD1,TRBV13,TGTGCCAGCAGCCCCCGACAGGGGGCGGCCACTGAAGCTTTCTTT,CASSPRQGAATEAFF
-,TRBJ2-3,-,TRBV5-5,TGTGCCAGCAAGAACGTGGTAGGGGCAGCAGATACGCAGTATTTT,CASKNVVGAADTQYF
-,TRBJ1-5,TRBD1,TRBV6-5,TGTGCCAGCAGCGACAGGGGGCAAAGTGATCAGCCCCAGCATTTT,CASSDRGQSDQPQHF
-,TRBJ2-3,TRBD2,TRBV5-4,TGTGCCAGCGGAGCGGGAGATCCAGATACGCAGTATTTT,CASGAGDPDTQYF
-,TRBJ2-3,-,TRBV9,TGTGCCAGCAGCCCCCCCTTAGATAGTACAGATACGCAGTATTTT,CASSPPLDSTDTQYF
-,TRBJ2-5,TRBD1,TRBV25-1,TGTGCCAGCAGGCGACAGGGCGAGACCCAGTACTTC,CASRRQGETQYF
-,TRBJ2-2,TRBD2,TRBV5-4,TGTGCCAGCAGCTTCAGACTAGCGGGGGATGCCGGGGAGCTGTTTTTT,CASSFRLAGDAGELFF
few,TRBJ1-1,-,TRBV19,TGTGCCAGTAGGGAGGGAGGGAGGAACACTGAAGCTTTCTTT,CASREGGRNTEAFF
few,TRBJ2-6,TRBD1,TRBV28,TGTGCCAGCGGTACAGGGGGCGCTTCTGGGGCCAACGTCCTGACTTTC,CASGTGGASGANVLTF
-,TRBJ1-5,-,TRBV2,TGTGCCAGCAGCTCAGGCCAGGACGGGATTCAGCCCCAGCATTTT,CASSSGQDGIQPQHF
-,TRBJ2-3,-,TRBV19,TGTGCCAGTAGCGAACAACGGGGCACAGATACGCAGTATTTT,CASSEQRGTDTQYF
few,TRBJ2-2,TRBD2,TRBV2,TGTGCCAGCAGTGACGGTGCTAGCGGAAACACCGGGGAGCTGTTTTTT,CASSDGASGNTGELFF
-,TRBJ1-6,-,TRBV6-5,TGTGCCAGCAGCACAACGAGGGGACTGTCACCCCTCCACTTT,CASSTTRGLSPLHF
once,TRBJ2-1,-,TRBV7-3,TGTGCCAGCAGCTCCAGCTCCTACAATGAGCAGTTCTTC,CASSSSSYNEQFF
-,TRBJ2-1,TRBD2,TRBV14,TGTGCCAGCAGCCAAGCGGCTAGCGGGGGGAGTGAGCAGTTCTTC,CASSQAASGGSEQFF
-,TRBJ1-5,-,TRBV2,TGTGCCAGCAGCCCGGACAGTAGCAATCAGCCCCAGCATTTT,CASSPDSSNQPQHF
once,TRBJ2-5,TRBD1,TRBV27,TGTGCCAGCAGGAGGACAGGGGAAGAGACCCAGTACTTC,CASRRTGEETQYF
-,TRBJ2-1,TRBD2,TRBV9,TGTGCCAGCAGCGTAGCGACCGGGACTAGGTGGACCCACGATGAGCAGTTCTTC,CASSVATGTRWTHDEQFF
-,TRBJ2-1,-,TRBV5-1,TGCGCCAGCAGCTCCGATGGCCTCGCCTACAATGAGCAGTTCTTC,CASSSDGLAYNEQFF
-,TRBJ2-7,TRBD1,TRBV7-3,TGTGCCAGCAGCTTAACCTCGGGACAGGGGGCCCACGAGCAGTACTTC,CASSLTSGQGAHEQYF
-,TRBJ2-1,-,TRBV7-2,TGTGCCAGCAGCCGTGTGTCCGGGAGTTTTAACAATGAGCAGTTCTTC,CASSRVSGSFNNEQFF
-,TRBJ2-7,TRBD1,TRBV9,TGTGCCAGCAGCACCCAGACAGGGAGCTCCTACGAGCAGTACTTC,CASSTQTGSSYEQYF
-,TRBJ2-2,TRBD1,TRBV18,TGTGCCAGCTCACCACTACAGGGGACCGGGGAGCTGTTTTTT,CASSPLQGTGELFF
-,TRBJ2-2,TRBD1,TRBV7-3,TGTGCCAGCAGCCCGGGACAGGGTGAAACCGGGGAGCTGTTTTTT,CASSPGQGETGELFF
-,TRBJ1-1,-,TRBV19,TGTGCCAGTAGCTATACAGGGAACACTGAAGCTTTCTTT,CASSYTGNTEAFF
once,TRBJ2-3,TRBD1,TRBV18,TGTGCCAGCTCACCACCCCTAGGACAGGCAGATACGCAGTATTTT,CASSPPLGQADTQYF
-,TRBJ1-1,-,TRBV18,TGTGCCAGCTCACCATCCGGGGTAATGAACACTGAAGCTTTCTTT,CASSPSGVMNTEAFF
-,TRBJ1-4,TRBD1,TRBV6-4,TGTGCCAGCAGTACATATGGGACAGGGATTACCGGTGAAAAACTGTTTTTT,CASSTYGTGITGEKLFF
-,TRBJ2-3,TRBD1,TRBV5-4,TGTGCCAGCAGCTTGGAACAGGGGGCTTCAGATACGCAGTATTTT,CASSLEQGASDTQYF
-,TRBJ1-1,-,TRBV5-4,TGTGCCGAAAGTCGGGGGGGCTTGAACACTGAAGCTTTCTTT,CAESRGGLNTEAFF
-,TRBJ2-7,TRBD2,TRBV28,TGTGCCAGCAGTTTACTAGCGGGAGAGTCCTACGAGCAGTACTTC,CASSLLAGESYEQYF
-,TRBJ2-3,-,TRBV6-1,TGTGCCAGCATCGGGGTACAAAGCACAGATACGCAGTATTTT,CASIGVQSTDTQYF
once,TRBJ1-3,TRBD1,TRBV10-2,TGCGCCAGCCAGGACAGGGCTGGAAACACCATATATTTT,CASQDRAGNTIYF
-,TRBJ2-3,-,TRBV5-1,TGCGCCAGCAGCTTGGTTCGGGGAGACGCCCAGTATTTT,CASSLVRGDAQYF
-,TRBJ1-1,-,TRBV4-1,TGCGCCAGCAGCCAAGATCCTCCAGGGGTAAGTTGGACTGAAGCTTTCTTT,CASSQDPPGVSWTEAFF
once,TRBJ1-1,TRBD1,TRBV18,TGTGCCAGCTCACTTTTGGACAGGGCAGCTGTGAACACTGAAGCTTTCTTT,CASSLLDRAAVNTEAFF
-,TRBJ1-2,TRBD1,TRBV29-1,TGCAGCGTTTTGTCAGGGGGTAAAGATGGCTACACCTTC,CSVLSGGKDGYTF
-,TRBJ1-5,TRBD1,TRBV15,TGTGCCACCAGCAGATCCATAAGAGGGGGCGGTAATCAGCCCCAGCATTTT,CATSRSIRGGGNQPQHF
-,TRBJ2-7,-,TRBV5-1,TGCGCCAGCGGCTTGGAGGGGGGGGCGGTTGTTCGCGAGCAGTACTTC,CASGLEGGAVVREQYF
once,TRBJ2-5,-,TRBV29-1,TGCAGCGGCGGCCTGGGGGGCCAAGAGACCCAGTACTTC,CSGGLGGQETQYF
-,TRBJ2-1,TRBD2,TRBV5-1,TGCGCCAGCAGCCCACGGACTAGCGGGAGGGCTGAGCAGTTCTTC,CASSPRTSGRAEQFF
-,TRBJ1-4,-,TRBV10-3,TGTGCCATCAGTGAGTCGCAGACACCAACTAATGAAAAACTGTTTTTT,CAISESQTPTNEKLFF
few,TRBJ1-2,-,TRBV6-1,TGTGCCAGCACCTCGGGCAGGGTCCTCTATGGCTACACCTTC,CASTSGRVLYGYTF
once,TRBJ2-1,-,TRBV12-5,TGTGCTAGCGGTTCGTGGAGCAAAGGTGGTCTGGACTCCGACAATGAGCAGTTCTTC,CASGSWSKGGLDSDNEQFF
-,TRBJ2-4,TRBD2,TRBV27,TGTGCCAGCAGTCCACTAGCGGGAGGGTTGAAGCGGAACATTCAGTACTTC,CASSPLAGGLKRNIQYF
-,TRBJ1-1,-,TRBV7-8,TGTGCCAGCAGCACATTCAGGGAGAACACTGAAGCTTTCTTT,CASSTFRENTEAFF